The TCR beta chain under discussion was sequenced for a study of human T cells and chemical hapten exposure. Study overall: An approximately 2 cm by approximately 2 cm inner upper arm patch received 2% DPC for sensitization. Variability of per-sample TCR yields stemmed mainly from small differences in pooled library volume.

Germline V CDR1 and CDR2: SGHRS, YFSETQ. The CDR3 spans 16 residues. The ends lost 4 bases at V and 0 bases at J; junction bases unmatched: 7. Time point here: patch test 2, 6 weeks after DPC sensitization. The treatment is: therapeutic diphenylcyclopropenone sensitization with weekly scalp DPC. Ahead of each patch test application, blood was drawn. Participating donors were patients with alopecia, aged 18 to 70 years, considered appropriate candidates for DPC. Ten or more counts support this clonotype. One entry per CDR3 protein, called by TCRdb with MiXCR from the RACE reads. This sample has some 82,000 distinct CDR3 sequences, with less than 8.5% found just once.

The rearrangement joins TRBV5-1 to TRBJ1-1, with 9 bases fitting TRBD1. The material was whole blood, obtained in connection with sensitization to the hapten diphenylcyclopropenone (DPC). The source is a woman in her 30s with alopecia areata. Some clones in this sample may be carry-over from other donors' samples. The CDR3 DNA sequence: TGCGCCAGCAGCGAAGGGACAGGGCTAATGAACACTGAAGCTTTCTTT. Protein sequence: CASSEGTGLMNTEAFF. Together with reference TRBV5-1 and TRBJ1-1, the CDR3 gives the full variable domain: KAGVTQTPRYLIKTRGQQVTLSCSPISGHRSVSWYQQTPGQGLQFLFEYFSETQRNKGNFPGRFSGRQFSNSRSEMNVSTLELGDSALYLCASSEGTGLMNTEAFFGQGTRLTVV.